This TCR beta chain stems from a study of regulatory T cells in long-lasting Graves disease. Time point noted: newly diagnosed GD, antithyroid drugs for less than 3 months. Extracted PBMC RNA gave rise to the TCR library. Arm-PCR of CDR3 regions and iRepertoire HTBI primers were used to build TCR beta libraries. TCRdb re-called the multiplex PCR reads with MiXCR, one entry per CDR3 protein. The sample holds fewer than 650,000 distinct CDR3 sequences; roughly 16% are singletons and the top ten take about 18%. This clonotype was seen many times. This sample also belongs to another study, concerning T cells in Graves' hyperthyroidism and ophthalmopathy.

Specimen: peripheral blood mononuclear cells (PBMCs), collected at new diagnosis, from a patient treated with antithyroid drugs. The sequence was obtained from a woman in her twenties or thirties with Graves disease.

The CDR3 here is CASRVAGSETQYF. In nucleotides, the CDR3 is TGTGCCAGCAGAGTGGCAGGATCAGAGACCCAGTACTTC. The chain links TRBV27 to TRBJ2-5; D is ambiguous. This CDR3 contains 13 residues. The germline CDR1 and CDR2 sequences are MNHEY and SMNVEV (reference sequence). Trimming removed 6 bases at V and 4 bases at J, with 12 bases between.